This T cell receptor beta chain was profiled in a study of blood T cell repertoires in COVID-19. Study-level information: Samples taken during acute and convalescent COVID-19 were collected in the United States, Italy and Spain. PBMCs, B-cell-depleted T cells, or T cells were the source of the cDNA or gDNA that made up the material.

Profiling relied on immunoSEQ multiplex PCR, and the TCRdb table lists in-frame clones only, not all of them. The table shows over 150,000 clones, with approximately 82% occurring only once. The CDR3 is 19 amino acids. Looked up from germline, CDR1 is LGHDT and CDR2 is YNNKEL (reference sequence). Deletions cut 4 bases from V and 0 bases from J, with 19 bases between. This clone has more than one count but fewer than ten. Sequencing was performed on peripheral blood. The sequence came from a woman between 65 and 79 years old who had recovered from COVID-19. V and J are TRBV3-1 (or the pseudogene TRBV3-2) and TRBJ2-6; maybe TRBD1 (5 bases). The CDR3 DNA sequence: TGTGCCAGCAGCCCCAACAAAATACAGGCGATCTCTGGGGCCAACGTCCTGACTTTC. This codes for CASSPNKIQAISGANVLTF.